This entry lists 7 T cell receptor beta chains sequenced from one sample in a study of blood T cell repertoires in COVID-19. Assay: immunoSEQ multiplex PCR; the TCRdb copy retains only in-frame clones and omits some. In the table there are roughly 50,000 clones, over 75% of which are singletons. The sample taken for sequencing was peripheral blood. The receptor set was obtained from a woman aged 55-69 years with active COVID-19.

This clone was seen more than once but under ten times. The chain joins TRBV7-9 to TRBJ2-6; 10 bases align to TRBD2. The CDR3 loop spans 19 amino acids. CDR1 SEHNR and CDR2 FQNEAQ come from the germline V gene (reference sequence). V gave up 1 base and J gave up 0 bases; unmatched junction bases: 6. In DNA, the CDR3 is TGTGCCAGCAGCTTAGTAGCGGGGGGTCTCGTCTCTGGGGCCAACGTCCTGACTTTC. Translating it yields CASSLVAGGLVSGANVLTF.

The chain combines TRBV3-1 (or the pseudogene TRBV3-2) with TRBJ1-5; TRBD1 agrees at 7 bases. The J segment lost 7 bases and the V segment lost 1 base, leaving 7 bases of the junction unmatched. Per the germline V gene, CDR1 is LGHDT and CDR2 is YNNKEL (reference sequence). This CDR3 has 15 amino acids. The CDR3 DNA follows: TGTGCCAGCAGCCAAGTACAGGGGAAAGAACAGCCCCAGCATTTT. Its translation: CASSQVQGKEQPQHF.

This clone was seen only once. The chain uses TRBV12-5 and TRBJ1-1; 7 nucleotides agree with TRBD1. With 7 bases clipped from V and 1 base from J, the junction kept 6 bases outside the gene matches. The CDR3 has 14 residues. The germline V gene has CDR1 LGHNT and CDR2 FRNRAP. Here the CDR3 DNA reads TGTGCTAGTGATTTCGAGGGGGCGAACACTGAAGCTTTCTTT. It translates to CASDFEGANTEAFF.

The V call is TRBV24-1, the J call TRBJ1-2; D is possibly TRBD1 (6 bases). The V and J ends lost 4 bases and 5 bases respectively, with 13 bases between them. This CDR3 spans 14 amino acids. Germline-derived CDR1 and CDR2 are KGHDR and SFDVKD. DNA for the CDR3: TGTGCCACCAGTGACGCAGGGGTGGGTTATGGCTACACCTTC. Amino acids: CATSDAGVGYGYTF.

This chain connects TRBV7-3 to TRBJ2-1, with 9 positions matching TRBD2. Germline loops: CDR1 SGHTA, CDR2 FQGTGA. V dropped 5 bases and J dropped 4; count of bases not matched to a gene: 6. The CDR3 consists of 15 residues. Here the CDR3 reads CASSSQRGVYNEQFF. The CDR3 region has the DNA TGTGCCAGCAGCAGCCAGCGGGGGGTATACAATGAGCAGTTCTTC.

V gene TRBV11-2 combines with J gene TRBJ2-2, with 8 positions matching TRBD1. Trimming removed 4 bases from V and 4 bases from J; junction bases left unmatched: 14. This CDR3 is built from 18 residues. From germline, CDR1 is SGHAT and CDR2 FQNNGV. The CDR3 DNA reads as TGTGCCAGCAGCTCCCTGACCTGGGGGACAGGCCGCACCGGGGAGCTGTTTTTT. Translated, it gives CASSSLTWGTGRTGELFF.

This sequence joins TRBV27 and TRBJ2-5, with D possibly being TRBD1 (5 bases). The CDR3 sequence is 16 residues long. V was shortened by 1 base and J by 5 bases, with 17 bases between the two germline ends. The V gene's germline CDR1 is MNHEY and CDR2 SMNVEV (reference sequence). CDR3 loop: CASSLYSGNTRETQYF. In DNA form, the CDR3 reads TGTGCCAGCAGTTTATATTCAGGGAACACGAGGGAGACCCAGTACTTC.